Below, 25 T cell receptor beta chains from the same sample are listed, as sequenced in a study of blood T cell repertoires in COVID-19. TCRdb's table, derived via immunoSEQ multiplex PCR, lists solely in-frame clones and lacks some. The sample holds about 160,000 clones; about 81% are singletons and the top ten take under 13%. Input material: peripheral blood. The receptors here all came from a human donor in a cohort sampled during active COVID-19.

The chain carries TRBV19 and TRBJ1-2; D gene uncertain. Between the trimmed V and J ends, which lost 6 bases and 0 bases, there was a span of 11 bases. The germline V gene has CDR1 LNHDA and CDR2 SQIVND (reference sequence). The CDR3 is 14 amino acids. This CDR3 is CASRDHSANYGYTF. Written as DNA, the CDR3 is TGTGCCAGTAGAGATCACTCCGCTAACTATGGCTACACCTTC.

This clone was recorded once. Written as DNA, the CDR3 is TGTGCCAGCAGCCGTGACAGGGTTAACTATGGCTACACCTTC. It encodes CASSRDRVNYGYTF. The rearrangement joins TRBV7-9 to TRBJ1-2; 7 nucleotides line up with TRBD1. After removal of 5 bases from V and 1 base from J, the junction contained 4 bases not matched to a gene. This CDR3 contains 14 residues. Germline values: CDR1 SEHNR, CDR2 FQNEAQ (reference sequence).

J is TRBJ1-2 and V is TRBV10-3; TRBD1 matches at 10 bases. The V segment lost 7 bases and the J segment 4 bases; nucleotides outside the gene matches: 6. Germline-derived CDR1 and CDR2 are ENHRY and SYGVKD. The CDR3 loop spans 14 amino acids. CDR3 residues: CAITRDRGPYGYTF. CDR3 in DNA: TGTGCCATCACCCGGGACAGGGGACCCTATGGCTACACCTTC.

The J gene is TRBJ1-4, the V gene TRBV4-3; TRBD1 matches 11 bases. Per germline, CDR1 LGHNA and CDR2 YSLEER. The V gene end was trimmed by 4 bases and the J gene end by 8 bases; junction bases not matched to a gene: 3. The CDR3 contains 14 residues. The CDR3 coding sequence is TGCGCCAGCAGCCGGGGACAGGGGGGAGAAAAACTGTTTTTT. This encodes CASSRGQGGEKLFF.

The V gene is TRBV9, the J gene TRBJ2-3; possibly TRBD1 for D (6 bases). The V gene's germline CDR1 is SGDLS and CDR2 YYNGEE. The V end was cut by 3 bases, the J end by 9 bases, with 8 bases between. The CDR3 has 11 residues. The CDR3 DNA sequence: TGTGCCAGCAGCGCCGGGACAACGCAGTATTTT. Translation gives CASSAGTTQYF.

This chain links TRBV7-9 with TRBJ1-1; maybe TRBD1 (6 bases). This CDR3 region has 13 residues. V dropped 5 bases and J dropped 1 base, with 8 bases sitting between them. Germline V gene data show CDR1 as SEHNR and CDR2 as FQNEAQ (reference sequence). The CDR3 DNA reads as TGTGCCAGCAGCCAAGGGGGGAACACTGAAGCTTTCTTT. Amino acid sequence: CASSQGGNTEAFF. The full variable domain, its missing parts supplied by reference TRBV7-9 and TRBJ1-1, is DTGVSQNPRHKITKRGQNVTFRCDPISEHNRLYWYRQTLGQGPEFLTYFQNEAQLEKSRLLSDRFSAERPKGSFSTLEIQRTEQGDSAMYLCASSQGGNTEAFFGQGTRLTVV.

CDR3: CASGTAYEQYF. Here the CDR3 DNA reads TGTGCCAGTGGGACAGCCTACGAGCAGTACTTC. V is TRBV9 and J is TRBJ2-7; TRBD1 matches at 7 bases. In germline, CDR1 is SGDLS, CDR2 YYNGEE. V dropped 8 bases and J dropped 2; count of bases not matched to a gene: 1. This CDR3 has 11 residues.

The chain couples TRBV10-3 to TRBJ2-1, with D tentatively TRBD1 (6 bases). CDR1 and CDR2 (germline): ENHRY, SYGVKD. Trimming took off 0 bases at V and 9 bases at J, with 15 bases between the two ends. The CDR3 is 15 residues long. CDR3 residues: CAISESNRVGVEQFF. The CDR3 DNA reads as TGTGCCATCAGTGAGTCAAACAGGGTTGGTGTTGAGCAGTTCTTC.

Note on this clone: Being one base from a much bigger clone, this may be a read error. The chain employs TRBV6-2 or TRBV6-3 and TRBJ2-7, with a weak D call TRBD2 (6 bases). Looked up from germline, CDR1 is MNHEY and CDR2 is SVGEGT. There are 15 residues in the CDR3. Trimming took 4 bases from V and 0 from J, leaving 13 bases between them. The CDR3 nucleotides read TGTGCCAGCAGTTGCCCGGACGGGAGCTCCTACGAGCAGTACTTC. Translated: CASSCPDGSSYEQYF.

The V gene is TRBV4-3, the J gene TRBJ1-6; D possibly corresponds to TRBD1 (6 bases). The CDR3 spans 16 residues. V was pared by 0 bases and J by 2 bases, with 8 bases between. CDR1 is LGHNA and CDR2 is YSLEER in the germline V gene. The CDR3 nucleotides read TGCGCCAGCAGCCAAGAAGGGGGTACCTATAATTCACCCCTCCACTTT. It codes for CASSQEGGTYNSPLHF.

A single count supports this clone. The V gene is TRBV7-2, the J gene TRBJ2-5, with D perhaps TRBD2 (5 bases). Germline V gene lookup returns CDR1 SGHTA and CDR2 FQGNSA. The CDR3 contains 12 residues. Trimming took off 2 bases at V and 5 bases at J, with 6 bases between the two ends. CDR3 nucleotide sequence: TGTGCCAGCAGCTTAAGAGGGGAGACCCAGTACTTC. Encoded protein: CASSLRGETQYF.

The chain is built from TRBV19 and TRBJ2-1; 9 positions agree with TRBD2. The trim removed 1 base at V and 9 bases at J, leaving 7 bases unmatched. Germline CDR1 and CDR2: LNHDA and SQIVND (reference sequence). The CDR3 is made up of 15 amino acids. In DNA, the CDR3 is TGTGCCAGTAGTATAGCTAGCGGGCGGGGGGGTGAGCAGTTCTTC. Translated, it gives CASSIASGRGGEQFF.

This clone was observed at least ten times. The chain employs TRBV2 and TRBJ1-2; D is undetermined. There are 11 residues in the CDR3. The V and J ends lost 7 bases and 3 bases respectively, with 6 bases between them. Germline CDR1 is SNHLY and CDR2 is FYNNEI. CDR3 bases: TGTGCCAGCACCGAGGACTATGGCTACACCTTC. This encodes CASTEDYGYTF.

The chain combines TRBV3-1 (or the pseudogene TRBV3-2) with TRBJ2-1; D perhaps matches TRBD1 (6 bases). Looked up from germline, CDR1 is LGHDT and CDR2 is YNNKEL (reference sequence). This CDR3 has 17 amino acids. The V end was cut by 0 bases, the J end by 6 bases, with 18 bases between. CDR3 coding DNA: TGTGCCAGCAGCCAAGACCGTGTACAGGGCGCGGTCAATGAGCAGTTCTTC. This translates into CASSQDRVQGAVNEQFF.

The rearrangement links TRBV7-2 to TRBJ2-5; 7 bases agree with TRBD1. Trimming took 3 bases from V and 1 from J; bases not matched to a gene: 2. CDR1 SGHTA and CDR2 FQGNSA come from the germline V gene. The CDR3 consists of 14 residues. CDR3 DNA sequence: TGTGCCAGCAGCTTGGGACAGAGCCAAGAGACCCAGTACTTC. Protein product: CASSLGQSQETQYF.

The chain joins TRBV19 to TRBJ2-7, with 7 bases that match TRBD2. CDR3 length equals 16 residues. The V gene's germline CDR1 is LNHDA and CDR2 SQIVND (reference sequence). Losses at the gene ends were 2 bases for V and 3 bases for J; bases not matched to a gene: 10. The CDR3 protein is CASSISGNSQLYEQYF. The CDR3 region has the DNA TGTGCCAGTAGTATAAGCGGGAATTCTCAGCTCTACGAGCAGTACTTC.

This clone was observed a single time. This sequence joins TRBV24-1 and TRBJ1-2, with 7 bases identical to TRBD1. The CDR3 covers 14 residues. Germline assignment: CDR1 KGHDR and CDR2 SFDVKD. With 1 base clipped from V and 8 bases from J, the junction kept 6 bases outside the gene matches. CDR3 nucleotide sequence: TGTGCCACCAGTGATTTAGACAGGGCTGGGGGCTACACCTTC. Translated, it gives CATSDLDRAGGYTF.

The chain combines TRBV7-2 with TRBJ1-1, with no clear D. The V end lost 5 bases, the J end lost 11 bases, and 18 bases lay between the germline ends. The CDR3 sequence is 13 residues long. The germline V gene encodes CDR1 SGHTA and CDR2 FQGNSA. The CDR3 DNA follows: TGTGCCAGCAGCCGACGGGAGGGTCAATGGGCTTTCTTT. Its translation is CASSRREGQWAFF.

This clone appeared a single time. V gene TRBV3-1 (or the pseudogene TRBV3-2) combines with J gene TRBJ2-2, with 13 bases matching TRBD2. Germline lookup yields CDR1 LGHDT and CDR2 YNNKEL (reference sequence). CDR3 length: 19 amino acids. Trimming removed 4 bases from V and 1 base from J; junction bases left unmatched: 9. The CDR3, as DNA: TGTGCCAGCAGCCCGCGGACTAGCGGGGGATACAGGAACACCGGGGAGCTGTTTTTT. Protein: CASSPRTSGGYRNTGELFF.

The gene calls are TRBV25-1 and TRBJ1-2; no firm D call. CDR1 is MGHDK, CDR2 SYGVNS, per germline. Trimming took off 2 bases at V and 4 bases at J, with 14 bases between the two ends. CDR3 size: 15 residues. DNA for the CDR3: TGTGCCAGCAGTGAACTCAGCGAGGCCGGCTATGGCTACACCTTC. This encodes CASSELSEAGYGYTF.

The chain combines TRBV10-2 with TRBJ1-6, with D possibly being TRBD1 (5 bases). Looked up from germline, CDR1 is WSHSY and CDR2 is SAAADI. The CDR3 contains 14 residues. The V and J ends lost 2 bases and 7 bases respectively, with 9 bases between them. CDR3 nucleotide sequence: TGCGCCAGCAGTGAGACAGGAACCAATTCACCCCTCCACTTT. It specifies CASSETGTNSPLHF.

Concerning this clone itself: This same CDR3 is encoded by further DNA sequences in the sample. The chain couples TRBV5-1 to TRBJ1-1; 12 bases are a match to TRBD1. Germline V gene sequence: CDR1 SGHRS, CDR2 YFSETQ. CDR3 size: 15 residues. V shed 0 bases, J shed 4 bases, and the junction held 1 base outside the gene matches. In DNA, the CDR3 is TGCGCCAGCAGCTTGGCGGGACAGGGGGCCACTGAAGCTTTCTTT. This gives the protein CASSLAGQGATEAFF.

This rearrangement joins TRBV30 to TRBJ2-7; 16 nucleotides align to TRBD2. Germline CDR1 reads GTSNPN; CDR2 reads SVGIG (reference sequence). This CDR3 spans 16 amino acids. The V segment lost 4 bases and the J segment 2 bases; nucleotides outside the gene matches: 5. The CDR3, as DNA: TGTGCCTGGAACGCGGGACTAGCGGGAGGGACCTACGAGCAGTACTTC. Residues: CAWNAGLAGGTYEQYF.

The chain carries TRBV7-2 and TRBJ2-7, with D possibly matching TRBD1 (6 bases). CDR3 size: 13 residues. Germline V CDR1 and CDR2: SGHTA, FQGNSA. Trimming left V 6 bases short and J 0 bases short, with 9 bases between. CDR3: CASRLGGSYEQYF. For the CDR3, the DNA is TGTGCCAGCAGGCTAGGGGGCTCCTACGAGCAGTACTTC.

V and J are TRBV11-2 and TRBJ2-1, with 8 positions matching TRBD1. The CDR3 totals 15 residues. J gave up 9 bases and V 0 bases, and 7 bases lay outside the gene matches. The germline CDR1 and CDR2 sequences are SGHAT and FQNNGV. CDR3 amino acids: CASSLEGTGQGEQFF. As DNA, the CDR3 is TGTGCCAGCAGCTTAGAAGGGACAGGTCAGGGTGAGCAGTTCTTC.